The 32 T cell receptor beta chains listed next were all sequenced from one sample in a study of cytomegalovirus exposure and HLA in healthy donors. PCR employed 60 Vbeta and 13 Jbeta primers. The data were produced by immunoSEQ multiplex PCR, yet TCRdb's version contains in-frame clones alone and is incomplete. In the table there are 250,000 to 300,000 clones, around 90% of which are singletons. The sequenced sample consisted of PBMCs. These receptors all stem from a girl aged 2 to 10 in good health and CMV-seronegative.

The gene calls are TRBV29-1 and TRBJ1-1; D is unclear. The V gene lost 0 bases and the J gene lost 6 bases, with 11 bases spanning the gap. Looked up from germline, CDR1 is SQVTM and CDR2 is ANQGSEA. The CDR3 totals 13 residues. In DNA form, the CDR3 reads TGCAGCGTTGAAGATCGGTTGGACTCTGAAGCTTTCTTT. Protein product: CSVEDRLDSEAFF. The variable domain in full, with the rest retrieved from reference TRBV29-1 and TRBJ1-1, is SAVISQKPSRDICQRGTSLTIQCQVDSQVTMMFWYRQQPGQSLTLIATANQGSEATYESGFVIDKFPISRPNLTFSTLTVSNMSPEDSSIYLCSVEDRLDSEAFFGQGTRLTVV.

The chain recombines TRBV28 with TRBJ1-6, with 8 bases matching TRBD1. There are 15 residues in the CDR3. CDR1 is MDHEN and CDR2 is SYDVKM in the germline V gene. Losses at the gene ends were 3 bases for V and 7 bases for J; bases not matched to a gene: 5. CDR3 protein: CASSLPTGENSPLHF. The CDR3 DNA reads as TGTGCCAGCAGTTTGCCGACAGGGGAAAATTCACCCCTCCACTTT.

The genes are TRBV6-1 and TRBJ2-5; D perhaps matches TRBD2 (7 bases). The last part of the DNA fits TRBJ2-7 better; the J call may be wrong. CDR1 is MNHNS, CDR2 SASEGT, per germline. The CDR3 sequence is 14 residues long. CDR3 sequence: CASRVGGEGYEQYF. As DNA, the CDR3 is TGTGCCAGCAGAGTAGGGGGGGAAGGGTACGAGCAGTACTTC.

The gene calls are TRBV6-1 and TRBJ2-2, with 7 nucleotides matching TRBD2. The CDR3 has 15 amino acids. Per the germline V gene, CDR1 is MNHNS and CDR2 is SASEGT. J lost 6 bases, V lost 6 bases, and 10 bases had no gene match. CDR3 sequence reads: CASRDGGRSAGELFF. CDR3 sequence (DNA): TGTGCCAGCAGGGACGGGGGGAGATCGGCCGGGGAGCTGTTTTTT.

The rearrangement uses TRBV25-1 and TRBJ1-2; D call uncertain. This CDR3 has 14 residues. Per germline, CDR1 MGHDK and CDR2 SYGVNS. Trimming removed 3 bases at V and 4 bases at J, with 12 bases between. The CDR3 loop is CASSDIYRTYGYTF. The CDR3, as DNA: TGTGCCAGCAGTGATATCTACAGAACCTATGGCTACACCTTC.

This sequence joins TRBV15 and TRBJ1-1, with 11 positions matching TRBD1. In germline, CDR1 is LNHNV, CDR2 YYDKDF (reference sequence). This CDR3 is built from 14 residues. V was clipped by 0 bases and J by 11 bases; unmatched bases: 5. CDR3 DNA: TGTGCCACCAGCAGAGACCGGGACAGGGGGGGGGCTTTCTTT. Translated, it gives CATSRDRDRGGAFF.

The chain is built from TRBV2 and TRBJ2-7; 11 nucleotides line up with TRBD2. The CDR3 consists of 15 residues. CDR1 SNHLY and CDR2 FYNNEI come from the germline V gene. The ends lost 6 bases at V and 5 bases at J; junction bases unmatched: 9. CDR3 protein: CASRDPSGGYHEQYF. The CDR3 DNA reads TGTGCCAGCAGAGACCCTAGCGGGGGGTACCACGAGCAGTACTTC.

J is TRBJ2-4 and V is TRBV6-5; 10 bases are a match to TRBD2. This CDR3 region has 16 residues. Looked up from germline, CDR1 is MNHEY and CDR2 is SVGAGI. J gave up 3 bases and V 2 bases, and 4 bases lay outside the gene matches. The CDR3 is CASSYSIAGGKNIQYF. CDR3 nucleotides: TGTGCCAGCAGTTACAGTATAGCGGGGGGCAAAAACATTCAGTACTTC.

The chain joins TRBV5-6 to TRBJ1-6; the match to TRBD1 covers 7 bases. The germline V gene encodes CDR1 SGHDT and CDR2 YYEEEE. CDR3 length: 16 residues. V lost 7 bases and J lost 6; bases outside the gene matches: 13. The CDR3 loop is CASGDSRGEFNSPLHF. As DNA, the CDR3 is TGTGCCAGCGGGGACAGCCGAGGGGAATTTAATTCACCCCTCCACTTT.

A remark on this clone: Other DNA sequences in the sample encode the same CDR3. This sequence joins TRBV20-1 and TRBJ2-3, with TRBD2 as a possible D gene (5 bases). The CDR3 loop spans 11 amino acids. Per germline, CDR1 DFQATT and CDR2 SNEGSKA (reference sequence). Trimming left V 6 bases short and J 5 bases short, with 9 bases between. The CDR3 region has the DNA TGCAGTGCCACACGGGGAGATACGCAGTATTTT. This translates into CSATRGDTQYF.

In its sample, this clone was seen a few times. The chain recombines TRBV5-4 with TRBJ1-2, with 7 bases matching TRBD1. The CDR3 contains 14 residues. Losses at the gene ends were 4 bases for V and 2 bases for J; bases not matched to a gene: 5. CDR1 SGHNT and CDR2 YYREEE come from the germline V gene (reference sequence). Here the CDR3 reads CASSGGQINYGYTF. The DNA for the CDR3 is TGTGCCAGCAGCGGGGGACAGATAAACTATGGCTACACCTTC.

The V gene is TRBV6-1, the J gene TRBJ1-5; D is unresolved. The CDR3 sequence is 15 residues long. Germline CDR1 MNHNS, CDR2 SASEGT. Trimming took 0 bases from V and 3 from J, leaving 9 bases between them. The DNA for the CDR3 is TGTGCCAGCAGTGAAGCCCGGACTAACAATCAGCCCCAGCATTTT. Protein product: CASSEARTNNQPQHF.

This chain connects TRBV6-5 to TRBJ2-2; 7 nucleotides agree with TRBD2. The V segment lost 0 bases and the J segment 8 bases; nucleotides outside the gene matches: 6. The CDR3 has 15 residues. Germline CDR1 reads MNHEY; CDR2 reads SVGAGI. CDR3 in amino acids: CASSYSTGAGGELFF. The CDR3 DNA sequence: TGTGCCAGCAGTTACTCGACGGGAGCGGGGGGGGAGCTGTTTTTT.

The chain couples TRBV10-3 to TRBJ1-3; D unresolved. The ends were cut back, 4 bases at V and 6 bases at J, with 22 bases in the middle. The CDR3 contains 17 residues. Looked up from germline, CDR1 is ENHRY and CDR2 is SYGVKD. The CDR3 reads CAISVTSPRALENTIYF. The CDR3, as DNA: TGTGCCATCAGTGTAACGTCCCCGAGGGCATTAGAAAACACCATATATTTT.

This chain links TRBV27 with TRBJ1-1, with unresolved D. CDR3 length equals 15 residues. The V and J ends lost 8 bases and 0 bases respectively, with 16 bases between them. Germline V lookup: CDR1 MNHEY, CDR2 SMNVEV (reference sequence). The CDR3 spells CASGGSSHMNTEAFF. CDR3 DNA sequence: TGTGCCAGCGGCGGCAGCTCTCACATGAACACTGAAGCTTTCTTT.

This chain connects TRBV27 to TRBJ2-5; 11 bases align to TRBD1. V shed 4 bases and J 5 bases; nucleotides not matched to a gene: 9. Germline V gene sequence: CDR1 MNHEY, CDR2 SMNVEV (reference sequence). CDR3 length: 16 residues. The CDR3: CASSSIPGQGGETQYF. For the CDR3, the DNA is TGTGCCAGCAGTTCCATACCGGGACAGGGGGGGGAGACCCAGTACTTC.

The V gene is TRBV9, the J gene TRBJ2-5; maybe TRBD1 (5 bases). The DNA end favors TRBJ2-7, so the J call may be wrong. The CDR3 is 15 residues long. Germline V gene data show CDR1 as SGDLS and CDR2 as YYNGEE. Here the CDR3 DNA reads TGTGCCAGCAGCGTAGAGGCAGGGCTAGGCTACGAGCAGTACTTC. Protein product: CASSVEAGLGYEQYF.

CDR3 DNA: TGTGCCAGCGGAGCGGGACAGGGGATCAGCTCCTATAATTCACCCCTCCACTTT. Translating gives CASGAGQGISSYNSPLHF. The chain combines TRBV9 with TRBJ1-6; 10 positions agree with TRBD1. V lost 7 bases, J lost 0 bases, and 10 bases stayed unmatched. CDR3 size: 18 residues. Germline V gene data show CDR1 as SGDLS and CDR2 as YYNGEE.

V is TRBV23-1 and J is TRBJ2-2, with D hard to call. TRBV23-1 is an ORF, and what it does is uncertain. CDR3 length equals 12 residues. The V end was cut by 5 bases, the J end by 5 bases, with 6 bases between. CDR3 amino acids: CASSRRTGELFF. For the CDR3, the DNA is TGCGCCAGCAGTAGGCGGACCGGGGAGCTGTTTTTT.

This clone was counted only a few times. The J gene is TRBJ2-2, the V gene TRBV2; D is unresolved. The CDR3 consists of 14 residues. Germline CDR1 reads SNHLY; CDR2 reads FYNNEI. V shed 7 bases and J shed 2 bases, with 11 bases lying between them. The CDR3 DNA reads TGTGCCAGCACCGACCGACAAAACACCGGGGAGCTGTTTTTT. Amino acid sequence: CASTDRQNTGELFF. Full variable domain (missing parts from reference TRBV2 and TRBJ2-2): EPEVTQTPSHQVTQMGQEVILRCVPISNHLYFYWYRQILGQKVEFLVSFYNNEISEKSEIFDDQFSVERPDGSNFTLKIRSTKLEDSAMYFCASTDRQNTGELFFGEGSRLTVL.

The J gene is TRBJ2-3, the V gene TRBV7-6, with D unclear. CDR1 is SGHVS and CDR2 is FNYEAQ in the germline V gene. This CDR3 contains 14 residues. With 5 bases removed from V and 0 bases from J, the gap between germline ends came to 9 bases. The DNA for the CDR3 is TGTGCCAGCAGCGCGCGTCTCAGCACAGATACGCAGTATTTT. Its translation is CASSARLSTDTQYF.

The rearrangement uses TRBV28 and TRBJ2-7, with TRBD1 matching over 8 bases. This CDR3 spans 14 amino acids. Germline V gene lookup returns CDR1 MDHEN and CDR2 SYDVKM. With V trimmed by 3 bases and J by 2 bases, 3 bases remained unmatched. CDR3 DNA: TGTGCCAGCAGTTTTGAACAGGGGGCCTACGAGCAGTACTTC. Translated: CASSFEQGAYEQYF.

This chain connects TRBV13 to TRBJ2-1, with 7 bases that match TRBD2. The length of the CDR3 is 15 residues. The V segment lost 5 bases and the J segment 0 bases; nucleotides outside the gene matches: 4. From germline, CDR1 is PRHDT and CDR2 FYEKMQ (reference sequence). The CDR3 is CASSPPSGSYNEQFF. For the CDR3, the DNA is TGTGCCAGCAGCCCCCCTAGCGGCTCCTACAATGAGCAGTTCTTC.

The chain is built from TRBV27 and TRBJ2-4; 10 positions match TRBD1. Looked up from germline, CDR1 is MNHEY and CDR2 is SMNVEV (reference sequence). Unmatched junction bases numbered 8, after V lost 3 bases and J lost 6 bases. This CDR3 has 16 amino acids. The CDR3 nucleotides read TGTGCCAGCAGTTTGACAGGGGGCCAGTTTTTAAACATTCAGTACTTC. Its protein is CASSLTGGQFLNIQYF.

V and J are TRBV15 and TRBJ1-6; D gene uncertain. The CDR3 spans 14 residues. Germline values: CDR1 LNHNV, CDR2 YYDKDF (reference sequence). The V end lost 1 base, the J end lost 7 bases, and 8 bases lay between the germline ends. The CDR3 loop reads CATSRGRENSPLHF. In nucleotides, the CDR3 is TGTGCCACCAGCAGAGGCCGAGAAAATTCACCCCTCCACTTT.

The chain links TRBV2 to TRBJ2-5, with D tentatively TRBD2 (6 bases). The length of the CDR3 is 17 residues. V was trimmed by 0 bases and J by 2 bases, leaving 16 bases between them. Looked up from germline, CDR1 is SNHLY and CDR2 is FYNNEI. CDR3 residues: CASSEAGGTKLQETQYF. The CDR3 DNA reads TGTGCCAGCAGTGAAGCGGGAGGAACCAAACTACAAGAGACCCAGTACTTC. Full variable domain (missing parts from reference TRBV2 and TRBJ2-5): EPEVTQTPSHQVTQMGQEVILRCVPISNHLYFYWYRQILGQKVEFLVSFYNNEISEKSEIFDDQFSVERPDGSNFTLKIRSTKLEDSAMYFCASSEAGGTKLQETQYFGPGTRLLVL.

The gene calls are TRBV10-2 and TRBJ1-2; weak D call: TRBD1 (5 bases). CDR3 length: 13 residues. Germline V gene data show CDR1 as WSHSY and CDR2 as SAAADI. Trimming shortened V by 4 bases and J by 8 bases, and 14 bases separated the two germline ends. The DNA for the CDR3 is TGCGCCAGCAGTGTTGAGTCGGGACTGGGCTACACCTTC. It yields the protein CASSVESGLGYTF.

The chain carries TRBV6-5 and TRBJ2-7; 12 positions match TRBD2. The CDR3 runs to 15 residues. V shed 6 bases and J 0 bases; nucleotides not matched to a gene: 3. Per germline, CDR1 MNHEY and CDR2 SVGAGI. The CDR3 here is CASSPTSGSSYEQYF. The DNA of the CDR3 is TGTGCCAGCAGCCCGACTAGCGGGAGCTCCTACGAGCAGTACTTC.

The chain couples TRBV5-6 to TRBJ2-7; D remains unclear. The germline CDR1 and CDR2 sequences are SGHDT and YYEEEE. The V end lost 4 bases, the J end lost 6 bases, and 11 bases lay between the germline ends. CDR3 length equals 12 residues. The CDR3 is CASSPSMSEQYF. For the CDR3, the DNA is TGTGCCAGCAGCCCTTCTATGAGCGAGCAGTACTTC.

The gene calls are TRBV11-2 and TRBJ1-2; possible D gene TRBD1, 6 bases. CDR1 and CDR2 from the germline V gene are SGHAT and FQNNGV. The CDR3 is 16 amino acids. Trimming took 1 base from V and 2 from J, leaving 14 bases between them. The CDR3 here is CASSLGIGQGNYGYTF. For the CDR3, the DNA is TGTGCCAGCAGCTTAGGGATAGGCCAGGGGAACTATGGCTACACCTTC. Based on the CDR3 plus reference TRBV11-2 and TRBJ1-2, the full variable domain is EAGVAQSPRYKIIEKRQSVAFWCNPISGHATLYWYQQILGQGPKLLIQFQNNGVVDDSQLPKDRFSAERLKGVDSTLKIQPAKLEDSAVYLCASSLGIGQGNYGYTFGSGTRLTVV.

The chain recombines TRBV7-8 with TRBJ1-3; the D gene is possibly TRBD1 (5 bases). From germline, CDR1 is SGHVS and CDR2 FQNEAQ. CDR3 length equals 17 residues. V was clipped by 1 base and J by 0 bases, with 13 bases between them. DNA for the CDR3: TGTGCCAGCAGCTTAGGGGGACTTCTTTACTCTGGAAACACCATATATTTT. Its translation is CASSLGGLLYSGNTIYF.

The gene calls are TRBV12-5 and TRBJ2-7, with D possibly being TRBD1 (5 bases). Germline loops: CDR1 LGHNT, CDR2 FRNRAP. The CDR3 consists of 13 residues. V was shortened by 5 bases and J by 4 bases, with 12 bases between the two germline ends. Here the CDR3 DNA reads TGTGCTAGTGGTCCAGGGTACAGGTACGAGCAGTACTTC. Its protein product is CASGPGYRYEQYF.